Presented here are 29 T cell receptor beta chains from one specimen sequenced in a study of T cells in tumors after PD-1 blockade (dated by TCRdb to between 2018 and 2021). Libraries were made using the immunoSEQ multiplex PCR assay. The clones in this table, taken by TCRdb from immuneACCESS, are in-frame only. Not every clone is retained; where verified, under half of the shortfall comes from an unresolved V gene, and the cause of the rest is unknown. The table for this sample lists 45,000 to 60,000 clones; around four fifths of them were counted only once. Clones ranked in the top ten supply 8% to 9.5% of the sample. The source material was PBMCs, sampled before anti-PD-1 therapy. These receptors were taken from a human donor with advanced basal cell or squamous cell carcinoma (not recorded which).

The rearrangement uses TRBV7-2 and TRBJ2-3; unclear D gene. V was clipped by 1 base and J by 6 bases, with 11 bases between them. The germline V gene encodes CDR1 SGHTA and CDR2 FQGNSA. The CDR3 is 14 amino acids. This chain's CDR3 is CASSLEAAADTQYF. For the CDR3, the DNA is TGTGCCAGCAGCTTAGAGGCGGCGGCCGATACGCAGTATTTT.

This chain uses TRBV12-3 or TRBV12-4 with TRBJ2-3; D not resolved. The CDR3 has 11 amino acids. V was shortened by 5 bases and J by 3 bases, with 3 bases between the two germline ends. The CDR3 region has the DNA TGTGCCAGCAGTCGGACAGATACGCAGTATTTT. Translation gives CASSRTDTQYF.

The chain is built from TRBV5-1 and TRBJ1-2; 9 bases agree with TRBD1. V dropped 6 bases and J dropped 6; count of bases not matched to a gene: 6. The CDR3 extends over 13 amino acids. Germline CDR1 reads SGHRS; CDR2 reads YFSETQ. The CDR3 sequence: CASNPGQGNGYTF. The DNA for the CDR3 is TGCGCCAGCAATCCCGGACAGGGGAATGGCTACACCTTC.

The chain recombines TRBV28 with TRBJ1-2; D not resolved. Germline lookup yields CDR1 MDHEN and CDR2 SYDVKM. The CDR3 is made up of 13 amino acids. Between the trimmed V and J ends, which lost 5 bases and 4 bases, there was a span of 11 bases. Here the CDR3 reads CASSPLALYGYTF. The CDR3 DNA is TGTGCCAGCAGTCCCCTCGCCCTCTATGGCTACACCTTC.

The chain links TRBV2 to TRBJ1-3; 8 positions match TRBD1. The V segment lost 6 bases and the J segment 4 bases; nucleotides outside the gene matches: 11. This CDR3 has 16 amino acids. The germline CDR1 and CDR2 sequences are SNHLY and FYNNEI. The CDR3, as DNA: TGTGCCAGCAGCCCGGACAGGGTTGGCTCCGGAAACACCATATATTTT. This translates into CASSPDRVGSGNTIYF. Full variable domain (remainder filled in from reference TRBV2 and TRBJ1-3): EPEVTQTPSHQVTQMGQEVILRCVPISNHLYFYWYRQILGQKVEFLVSFYNNEISEKSEIFDDQFSVERPDGSNFTLKIRSTKLEDSAMYFCASSPDRVGSGNTIYFGEGSWLTVV.

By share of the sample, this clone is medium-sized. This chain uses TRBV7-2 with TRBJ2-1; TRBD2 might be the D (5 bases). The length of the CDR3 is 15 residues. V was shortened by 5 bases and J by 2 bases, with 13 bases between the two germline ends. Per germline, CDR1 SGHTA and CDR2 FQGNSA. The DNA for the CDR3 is TGTGCCAGCAGCCCGGCGAGCGGTGCCTACAATGAGCAGTTCTTC. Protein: CASSPASGAYNEQFF.

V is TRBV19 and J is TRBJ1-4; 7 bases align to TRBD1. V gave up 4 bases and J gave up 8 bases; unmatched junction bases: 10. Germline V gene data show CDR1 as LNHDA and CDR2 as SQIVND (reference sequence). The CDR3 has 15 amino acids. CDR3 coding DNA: TGTGCCAGTAGTACTTCCGGGACAGCGGGCGAAAAACTGTTTTTT. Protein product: CASSTSGTAGEKLFF.

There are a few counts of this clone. Written as DNA, the CDR3 is TGTGCCATCTTAGACAGTTACTATGGCTACACCTTC. This sequence encodes CAILDSYYGYTF. The chain recombines TRBV6-5 with TRBJ1-2, with D tentatively TRBD1 (5 bases). The germline V gene has CDR1 MNHEY and CDR2 SVGAGI. The CDR3 extends over 12 amino acids. Trimming removed 10 bases at V and 3 bases at J, with 12 bases between.

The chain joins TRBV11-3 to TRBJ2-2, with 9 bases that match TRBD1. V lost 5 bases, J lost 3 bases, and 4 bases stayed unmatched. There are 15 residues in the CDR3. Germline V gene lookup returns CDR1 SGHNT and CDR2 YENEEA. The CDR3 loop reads CASSERQGDTGELFF. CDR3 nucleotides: TGTGCCAGCAGCGAGCGACAGGGGGACACCGGGGAGCTGTTTTTT. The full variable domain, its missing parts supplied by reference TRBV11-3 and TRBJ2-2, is EAGVVQSPRYKIIEKKQPVAFWCNPISGHNTLYWYLQNLGQGPELLIRYENEEAVDDSQLPKDRFSAERLKGVDSTLKIQPAELGDSAVYLCASSERQGDTGELFFGEGSRLTVL.

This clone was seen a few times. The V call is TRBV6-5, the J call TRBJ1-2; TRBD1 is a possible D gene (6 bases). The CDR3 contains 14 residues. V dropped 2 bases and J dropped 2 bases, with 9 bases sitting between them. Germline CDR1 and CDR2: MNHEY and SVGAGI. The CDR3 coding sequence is TGTGCCAGCAGTTACGGACAGCTAAACTATGGCTACACCTTC. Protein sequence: CASSYGQLNYGYTF.

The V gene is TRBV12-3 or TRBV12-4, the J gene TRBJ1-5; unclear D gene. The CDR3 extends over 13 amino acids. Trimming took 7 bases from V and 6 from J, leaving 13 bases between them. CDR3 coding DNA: TGTGCCAGCACCACCATAGAGGGTCAGCCCCAGCATTTT. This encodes CASTTIEGQPQHF.

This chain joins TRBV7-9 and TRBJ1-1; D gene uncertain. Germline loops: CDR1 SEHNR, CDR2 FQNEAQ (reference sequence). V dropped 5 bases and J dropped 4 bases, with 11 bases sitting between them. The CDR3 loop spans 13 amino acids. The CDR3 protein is CASSLLVGTEAFF. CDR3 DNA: TGTGCCAGCAGCCTCCTGGTGGGCACTGAAGCTTTCTTT. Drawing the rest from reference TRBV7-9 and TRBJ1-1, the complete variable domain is DTGVSQNPRHKITKRGQNVTFRCDPISEHNRLYWYRQTLGQGPEFLTYFQNEAQLEKSRLLSDRFSAERPKGSFSTLEIQRTEQGDSAMYLCASSLLVGTEAFFGQGTRLTVV.

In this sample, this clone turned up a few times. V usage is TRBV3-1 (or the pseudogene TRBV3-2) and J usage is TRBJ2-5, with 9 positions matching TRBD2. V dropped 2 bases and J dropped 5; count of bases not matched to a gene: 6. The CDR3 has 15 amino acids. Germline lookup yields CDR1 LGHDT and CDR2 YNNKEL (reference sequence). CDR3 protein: CASSQQRGAGETQYF. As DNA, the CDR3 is TGTGCCAGCAGCCAACAGCGGGGGGCGGGGGAGACCCAGTACTTC.

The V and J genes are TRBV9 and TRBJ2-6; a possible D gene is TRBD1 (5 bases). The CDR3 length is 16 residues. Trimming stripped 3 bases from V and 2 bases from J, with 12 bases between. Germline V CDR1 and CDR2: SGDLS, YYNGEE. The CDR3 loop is CASSAYTGAGANVLTF. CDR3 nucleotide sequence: TGTGCCAGCAGCGCCTACACAGGCGCTGGGGCCAACGTCCTGACTTTC.

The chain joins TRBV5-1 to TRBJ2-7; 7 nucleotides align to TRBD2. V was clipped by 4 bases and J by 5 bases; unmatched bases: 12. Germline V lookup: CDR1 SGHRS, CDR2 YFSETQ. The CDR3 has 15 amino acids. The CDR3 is CASSIHSLASHEQYF. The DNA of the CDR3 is TGCGCCAGCAGCATCCATTCACTAGCGTCCCACGAGCAGTACTTC.

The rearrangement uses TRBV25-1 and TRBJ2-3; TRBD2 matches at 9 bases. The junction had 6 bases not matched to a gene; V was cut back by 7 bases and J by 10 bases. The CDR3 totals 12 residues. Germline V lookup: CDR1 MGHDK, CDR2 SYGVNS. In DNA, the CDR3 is TGTGCCAGCAACATAGCGGGAGCGGCGCAGTATTTT. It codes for CASNIAGAAQYF.

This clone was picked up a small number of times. CDR3 region: CASSRSSQGTEQYF. The DNA for the CDR3 is TGTGCCAGCAGCCGGAGCTCCCAGGGAACCGAGCAGTACTTC. The genes are TRBV6-5 and TRBJ2-7, with D possibly being TRBD1 (5 bases). CDR3 length equals 14 residues. Germline V lookup: CDR1 MNHEY, CDR2 SVGAGI. V dropped 6 bases and J dropped 6 bases, with 18 bases sitting between them.

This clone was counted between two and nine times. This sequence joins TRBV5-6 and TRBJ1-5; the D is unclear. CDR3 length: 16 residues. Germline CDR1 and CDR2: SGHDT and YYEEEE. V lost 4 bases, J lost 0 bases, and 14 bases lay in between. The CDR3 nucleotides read TGTGCCAGCAGCCCCGGAGGAGGGTTTAGCAATCAGCCCCAGCATTTT. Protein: CASSPGGGFSNQPQHF.

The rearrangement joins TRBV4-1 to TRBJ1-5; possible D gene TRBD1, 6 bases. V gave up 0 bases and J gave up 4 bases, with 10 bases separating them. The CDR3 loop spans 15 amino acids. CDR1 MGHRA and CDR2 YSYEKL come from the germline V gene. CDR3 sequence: CASSQEPGVNQPQHF. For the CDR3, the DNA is TGCGCCAGCAGCCAAGAACCAGGGGTTAATCAGCCCCAGCATTTT.

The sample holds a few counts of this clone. CDR3 bases: TGTGCCAGCAGCGTTCGGGATGCAGAGACCCAGTACTTC. It is translated as CASSVRDAETQYF. The chain is built from TRBV9 and TRBJ2-5; TRBD2 might be the D (5 bases). This CDR3 spans 13 amino acids. V dropped 2 bases and J dropped 4 bases, with 9 bases sitting between them. Germline V CDR1 and CDR2: SGDLS, YYNGEE.

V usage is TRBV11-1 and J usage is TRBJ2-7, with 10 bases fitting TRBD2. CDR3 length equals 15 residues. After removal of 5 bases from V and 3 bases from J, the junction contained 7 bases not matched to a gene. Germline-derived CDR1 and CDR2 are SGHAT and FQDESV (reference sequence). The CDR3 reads CASSPRTSGVYEQYF. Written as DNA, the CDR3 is TGTGCCAGCAGCCCAAGGACTAGCGGTGTCTACGAGCAGTACTTC. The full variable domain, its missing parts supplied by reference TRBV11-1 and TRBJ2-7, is EAEVAQSPRYKITEKSQAVAFWCDPISGHATLYWYRQILGQGPELLVQFQDESVVDDSQLPKDRFSAERLKGVDSTLKIQPAELGDSAMYLCASSPRTSGVYEQYFGPGTRLTVT.

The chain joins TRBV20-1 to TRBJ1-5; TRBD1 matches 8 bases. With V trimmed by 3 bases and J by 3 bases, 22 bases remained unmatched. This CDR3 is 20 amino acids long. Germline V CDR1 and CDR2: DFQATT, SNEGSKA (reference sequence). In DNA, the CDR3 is TGCAGTGCTAGTGGAAAAGACTCGGGGACAGGATCCGTTTACAATCAGCCCCAGCATTTT. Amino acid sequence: CSASGKDSGTGSVYNQPQHF.

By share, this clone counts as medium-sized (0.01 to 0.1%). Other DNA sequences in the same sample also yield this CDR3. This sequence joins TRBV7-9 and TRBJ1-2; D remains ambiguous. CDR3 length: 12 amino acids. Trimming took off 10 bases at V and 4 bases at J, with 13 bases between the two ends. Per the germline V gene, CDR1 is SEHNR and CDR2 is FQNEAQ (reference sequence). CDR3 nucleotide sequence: TGTGCCATTCAGGATGGGCCCTATGGCTACACCTTC. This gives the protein CAIQDGPYGYTF. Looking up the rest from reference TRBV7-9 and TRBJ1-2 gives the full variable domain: DTGVSQNPRHKITKRGQNVTFRCDPISEHNRLYWYRQTLGQGPEFLTYFQNEAQLEKSRLLSDRFSAERPKGSFSTLEIQRTEQGDSAMYLCAIQDGPYGYTFGSGTRLTVV.

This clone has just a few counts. Here the CDR3 reads CASTSQGSNQPQHF. The DNA of the CDR3 is TGTGCCAGCACTTCCCAGGGTAGCAATCAGCCCCAGCATTTT. This sequence joins TRBV18 and TRBJ1-5; perhaps TRBD1 as D (5 bases). Germline CDR1 KGHSH, CDR2 LQKENI. V dropped 8 bases and J dropped 0 bases, with 11 bases sitting between them. The CDR3 contains 14 residues.

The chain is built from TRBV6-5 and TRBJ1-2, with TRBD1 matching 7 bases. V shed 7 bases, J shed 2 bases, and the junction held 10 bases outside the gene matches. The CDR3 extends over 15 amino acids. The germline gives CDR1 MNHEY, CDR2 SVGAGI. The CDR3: CASIPTRDSNYGYTF. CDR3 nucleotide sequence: TGTGCCAGCATCCCCACCCGGGACAGCAACTATGGCTACACCTTC.

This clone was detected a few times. The CDR3 spells CASSWPGTGEPSTDTQYF. In DNA form, the CDR3 reads TGCGCCAGCAGCTGGCCCGGGACAGGGGAGCCTTCGACAGATACGCAGTATTTT. V usage is TRBV5-1 and J usage is TRBJ2-3, with 10 bases matching TRBD1. Germline V lookup: CDR1 SGHRS, CDR2 YFSETQ. The CDR3 has 18 amino acids. J gave up 3 bases and V 3 bases, and 13 bases lay outside the gene matches.

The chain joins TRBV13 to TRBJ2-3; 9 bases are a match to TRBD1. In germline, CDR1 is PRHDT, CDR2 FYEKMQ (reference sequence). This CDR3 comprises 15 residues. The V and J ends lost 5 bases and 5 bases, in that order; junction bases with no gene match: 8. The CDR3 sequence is CASSPGTGFIDTQYF. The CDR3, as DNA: TGTGCCAGCAGCCCAGGGACAGGGTTCATAGATACGCAGTATTTT.

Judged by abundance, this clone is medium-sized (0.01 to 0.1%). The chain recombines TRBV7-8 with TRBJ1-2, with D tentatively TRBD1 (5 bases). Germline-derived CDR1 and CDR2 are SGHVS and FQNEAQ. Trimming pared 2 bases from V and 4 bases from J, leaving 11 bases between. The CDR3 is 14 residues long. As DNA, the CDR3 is TGTGCCAGCAGCTTAAGTCAGGGTGGCTATGGCTACACCTTC. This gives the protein CASSLSQGGYGYTF.

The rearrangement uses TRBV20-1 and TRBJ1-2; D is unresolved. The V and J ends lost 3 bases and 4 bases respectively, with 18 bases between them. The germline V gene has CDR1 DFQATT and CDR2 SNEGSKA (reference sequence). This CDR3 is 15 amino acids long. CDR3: CSASEFGSRSYGYTF. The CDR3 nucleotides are TGCAGTGCTAGTGAGTTCGGCAGTCGCTCCTATGGCTACACCTTC.